This passage covers 20 T cell receptor beta chains from one sample sequenced in a study of cytomegalovirus exposure and HLA in healthy donors. Measured with immunoSEQ multiplex PCR; TCRdb has only the in-frame clones, and not every one. The sample carries 220,000 or so clones, about nine tenths recorded once. The sequencing input was PBMCs. The receptors were gathered from a woman between 18 and 29 years old in good health and CMV-seropositive.

The chain has TRBV20-1 and TRBJ2-5; weak D call: TRBD2 (6 bases). This CDR3 has 11 residues. Trimming shortened V by 7 bases and J by 1 base, and 7 bases separated the two germline ends. Germline loops: CDR1 DFQATT, CDR2 SNEGSKA (reference sequence). CDR3 loop: CSGGGQETQYF. DNA of the CDR3: TGCAGTGGGGGAGGCCAAGAGACCCAGTACTTC.

This chain joins TRBV6-1 and TRBJ2-5; TRBD1 might be the D (6 bases). The CDR3 is 14 amino acids. Germline lookup yields CDR1 MNHNS and CDR2 SASEGT. Trimming stripped 1 base from V and 2 bases from J, with 8 bases between. CDR3 in amino acids: CASSEDRAQETQYF. In nucleotides, the CDR3 is TGTGCCAGCAGTGAAGACAGGGCGCAAGAGACCCAGTACTTC.

The chain has TRBV4-1 and TRBJ2-1, with D unresolved. Trimming cost V 4 bases and J 8 bases, with 12 bases left between them. The germline V gene has CDR1 MGHRA and CDR2 YSYEKL. This CDR3 has 13 amino acids. The DNA for the CDR3 is TGCGCCAGCAGCCCCCTCTCCAGCGATGAGCAGTTCTTC. It yields the protein CASSPLSSDEQFF.

This chain uses TRBV19 with TRBJ2-6; D uncertain. V was cut by 9 bases and J by 0 bases, with 6 bases left in between. Germline CDR1 is LNHDA and CDR2 is SQIVND (reference sequence). This CDR3 contains 13 residues. As DNA, the CDR3 is TGTGCCAGCCACATCTCTGGGGCCAACGTCCTGACTTTC. Its translation: CASHISGANVLTF. Combining the CDR3 with reference TRBV19 and TRBJ2-6 gives the whole variable domain DGGITQSPKYLFRKEGQNVTLSCEQNLNHDAMYWYRQDPGQGLRLIYYSQIVNDFQKGDIAEGYSVSREKKESFPLTVTSAQKNPTAFYLCASHISGANVLTFGAGSRLTVL.

The chain is built from TRBV6-1 and TRBJ2-5; TRBD2 might be the D (6 bases). The CDR3 is made up of 16 amino acids. V was trimmed by 2 bases and J by 1 base, leaving 14 bases between them. In germline, CDR1 is MNHNS, CDR2 SASEGT. The CDR3 spells CASSEPGGVVQETQYF. In DNA, the CDR3 is TGTGCCAGCAGTGAACCCGGGGGAGTGGTCCAAGAGACCCAGTACTTC.

V and J are TRBV7-9 and TRBJ2-1, with D tentatively TRBD1 (5 bases). Germline CDR1 reads SEHNR; CDR2 reads FQNEAQ (reference sequence). The CDR3 is 13 amino acids. Between the trimmed V and J ends, which lost 7 bases and 3 bases, there was a span of 10 bases. CDR3 bases: TGTGCCAGCACCTTTCAGGGCTACAATGAGCAGTTCTTC. This encodes CASTFQGYNEQFF.

The chain joins TRBV4-1 to TRBJ1-1; D ambiguous. V gave up 2 bases and J gave up 1 base, with 8 bases separating them. This CDR3 is 14 amino acids long. Germline V gene data show CDR1 as MGHRA and CDR2 as YSYEKL. CDR3: CASSQPNGNTEAFF. The CDR3, as DNA: TGCGCCAGCAGCCAACCTAATGGGAACACTGAAGCTTTCTTT.

Only a few counts were recorded for this clone. The rearrangement joins TRBV6-5 to TRBJ1-5; weak D call: TRBD1 (6 bases). This CDR3 has 14 residues. The V end lost 1 base, the J end lost 4 bases, and 8 bases lay between the germline ends. Germline V gives CDR1 MNHEY, CDR2 SVGAGI. CDR3 amino acids: CASSYFRGNQPQHF. The DNA for the CDR3 is TGTGCCAGCAGTTACTTCAGGGGAAATCAGCCCCAGCATTTT.

The V and J genes are TRBV5-1 and TRBJ1-2; TRBD1 matches at 8 bases. J gave up 6 bases and V 2 bases, and 6 bases lay outside the gene matches. There are 14 residues in the CDR3. In germline, CDR1 is SGHRS, CDR2 YFSETQ. The CDR3 reads CASSFGTGGDGYTF. The DNA of the CDR3 is TGCGCCAGCAGCTTCGGGACAGGAGGAGATGGCTACACCTTC.

This clone showed up just a few times. The genes are TRBV28 and TRBJ1-4, with D possibly matching TRBD1 (5 bases). This CDR3 has 17 residues. Germline V gene sequence: CDR1 MDHEN, CDR2 SYDVKM. V dropped 2 bases and J dropped 5 bases, with 18 bases sitting between them. The CDR3: CASSLSWLRQTNEKLFF. CDR3 nucleotide sequence: TGTGCCAGCAGTTTAAGTTGGCTACGACAGACGAATGAAAAACTGTTTTTT. Supplemented by reference TRBV28 and TRBJ1-4, the full variable domain reads DVKVTQSSRYLVKRTGEKVFLECVQDMDHENMFWYRQDPGLGLRLIYFSYDVKMKEKGDIPEGYSVSREKKERFSLILESASTNQTSMYLCASSLSWLRQTNEKLFFGSGTQLSVL.

CDR3 in amino acids: CASRGKAGNEQFF. The DNA of the CDR3 is TGTGCCAGCCGGGGGAAGGCGGGCAATGAGCAGTTCTTC. The chain is built from TRBV5-4 and TRBJ2-1, with a possible D match to TRBD2 (6 bases). The CDR3 has 13 residues. Germline V gene lookup returns CDR1 SGHNT and CDR2 YYREEE (reference sequence). The V end was cut by 7 bases, the J end by 6 bases, with 14 bases between.

V gene TRBV5-1 combines with J gene TRBJ1-2; the D gene is possibly TRBD1 (5 bases). CDR3 length: 11 amino acids. Trimming took off 5 bases at V and 6 bases at J, with 8 bases between the two ends. In germline, CDR1 is SGHRS, CDR2 YFSETQ. CDR3 region: CASRTADGYTF. As DNA, the CDR3 is TGCGCCAGCAGGACAGCAGATGGCTACACCTTC.

In DNA, the CDR3 is TGTGCCAGCAGTCAGACAGGGTGGGCAACAATAGAGCAGTTCTTC. Encoded protein: CASSQTGWATIEQFF. The gene calls are TRBV6-5 and TRBJ2-1; 7 bases fit TRBD1. The V gene's germline CDR1 is MNHEY and CDR2 SVGAGI. The CDR3 length is 15 residues. V shed 5 bases and J 10 bases; nucleotides not matched to a gene: 14.

V is TRBV19 and J is TRBJ2-5; D is unclear. The CDR3 length is 11 residues. Per germline, CDR1 LNHDA and CDR2 SQIVND (reference sequence). V lost 4 bases and J 7 bases, leaving 7 bases between the germline ends. The CDR3 region is CASSNLGTQYF. The CDR3 DNA follows: TGTGCCAGTAGTAACCTCGGGACCCAGTACTTC.

The chain is built from TRBV5-1 and TRBJ2-2; 8 bases align to TRBD2. Germline trimming cut 2 bases from V and 5 bases from J; bases unmatched to any gene: 5. Germline CDR1 reads SGHRS; CDR2 reads YFSETQ. The CDR3 length is 15 residues. The CDR3 DNA reads as TGCGCCAGCAGCTTAAGCGGGAGAGAGACCGGGGAGCTGTTTTTT. Amino acids: CASSLSGRETGELFF.

On this clone itself: Other DNA sequences from this sample encode an identical CDR3 as well. The gene calls are TRBV5-6 and TRBJ2-7; D is unresolved. This CDR3 region has 12 residues. Looked up from germline, CDR1 is SGHDT and CDR2 is YYEEEE. V was clipped by 0 bases and J by 4 bases, with 5 bases between them. CDR3 DNA: TGTGCCAGCAGCTTGGGCGGATACGAGCAGTACTTC. Its translation is CASSLGGYEQYF.

This rearrangement joins TRBV30 to TRBJ1-2; possibly TRBD1 for D (5 bases). This CDR3 is built from 13 residues. The ends were cut back, 3 bases at V and 5 bases at J, with 13 bases in the middle. Germline V gene data show CDR1 as GTSNPN and CDR2 as SVGIG (reference sequence). CDR3 in amino acids: CAWRLGGGYGYTF. The CDR3 nucleotides are TGTGCCTGGAGATTGGGGGGAGGGTATGGCTACACCTTC.

The chain recombines TRBV13 with TRBJ2-7; a weak D match, TRBD2 (6 bases). The CDR3 has 20 amino acids. CDR1 is PRHDT and CDR2 is FYEKMQ in the germline V gene (reference sequence). Deletions cut 4 bases from V and 3 bases from J, with 31 bases between. CDR3 in DNA: TGTGCCAGCAGCTCCCCCGGACTTACCACGGTAGGGAGGTCATTCTACGAGCAGTACTTC. Translation: CASSSPGLTTVGRSFYEQYF.

The rearrangement joins TRBV30 to TRBJ1-1; D is unclear. CDR1 and CDR2 (germline): GTSNPN, SVGIG (reference sequence). This CDR3 region has 14 residues. V was trimmed by 0 bases and J by 2 bases, leaving 10 bases between them. CDR3 in DNA: TGTGCCTGGAGTGTAAGGCAGGCTAACACTGAAGCTTTCTTT. It yields the protein CAWSVRQANTEAFF.

The rearrangement joins TRBV9 to TRBJ2-7, with 7 bases aligning to TRBD1. J gave up 1 base and V 0 bases, and 10 bases lay outside the gene matches. Germline V lookup: CDR1 SGDLS, CDR2 YYNGEE. The CDR3 consists of 17 residues. The CDR3 DNA sequence: TGTGCCAGCAGCGTAGAGGGGCGGCCAGGGGGATCCTACGAGCAGTACTTC. It is translated as CASSVEGRPGGSYEQYF.